This T cell receptor (beta chain) originates from a study of cytomegalovirus exposure and HLA in healthy donors. Sequencing was performed with immunoSEQ multiplex PCR; in TCRdb, only in-frame clones are kept and a portion is missing. The sample lists 110,000 to 150,000 clones, just under 90% occurring once. After removal of 0 bases from V and 5 bases from J, the junction contained 4 bases not matched to a gene. Per the germline V gene, CDR1 is SGHRS and CDR2 is YFSETQ. This CDR3 region has 15 residues. The chain joins TRBV5-1 to TRBJ1-1; 10 bases map to TRBD1. Sequencing was carried out using PBMCs. The source of this sequence is a woman aged 25-40 years in good health and CMV-seropositive. CDR3 in amino acids: CASSLALGQGTEAFF. For the CDR3, the DNA is TGCGCCAGCAGCTTGGCCTTGGGACAGGGGACTGAAGCTTTCTTT.